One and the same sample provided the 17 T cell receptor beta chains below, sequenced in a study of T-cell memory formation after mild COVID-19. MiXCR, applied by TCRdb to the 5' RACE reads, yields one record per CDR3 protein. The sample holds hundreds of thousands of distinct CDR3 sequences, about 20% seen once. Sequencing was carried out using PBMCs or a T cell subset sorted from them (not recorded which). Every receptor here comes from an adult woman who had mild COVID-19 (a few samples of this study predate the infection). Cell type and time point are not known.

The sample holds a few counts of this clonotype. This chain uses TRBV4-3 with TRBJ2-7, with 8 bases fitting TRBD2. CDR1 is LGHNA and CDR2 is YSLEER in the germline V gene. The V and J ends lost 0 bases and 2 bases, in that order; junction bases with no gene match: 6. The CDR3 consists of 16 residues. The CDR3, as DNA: TGCGCCAGCAGCCAAGATTCTAGCGGGCCTACCTACGAGCAGTACTTC. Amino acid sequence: CASSQDSSGPTYEQYF.

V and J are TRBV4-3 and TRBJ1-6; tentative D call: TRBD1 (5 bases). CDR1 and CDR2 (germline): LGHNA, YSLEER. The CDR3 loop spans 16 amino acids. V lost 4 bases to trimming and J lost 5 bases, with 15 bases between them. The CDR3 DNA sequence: TGCGCCAGCAGCCGAGTTCCGACAGAAGATAATTCACCCCTCCACTTT. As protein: CASSRVPTEDNSPLHF.

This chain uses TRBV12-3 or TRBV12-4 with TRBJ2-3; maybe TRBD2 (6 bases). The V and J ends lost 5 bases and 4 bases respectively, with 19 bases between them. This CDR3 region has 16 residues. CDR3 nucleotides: TGTGCCAGCAGTCTCGGGGGTCTCCAAAGCGCAGATACGCAGTATTTT. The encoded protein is CASSLGGLQSADTQYF.

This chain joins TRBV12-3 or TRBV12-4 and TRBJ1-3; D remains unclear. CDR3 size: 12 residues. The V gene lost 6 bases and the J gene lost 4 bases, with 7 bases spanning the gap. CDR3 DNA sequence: TGTGCCAGCAGGCTTGCAGGAAACACCATATATTTT. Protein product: CASRLAGNTIYF.

CDR3 bases: TGCAGCGTTGTTAGTATGAAGTCGAGGGAGACCCAGTACTTC. This translates into CSVVSMKSRETQYF. This sequence joins TRBV29-1 and TRBJ2-5, with D unclear. The ends were cut back, 4 bases at V and 5 bases at J, with 17 bases in the middle. The CDR3 length is 14 residues. The germline CDR1 and CDR2 sequences are SQVTM and ANQGSEA.

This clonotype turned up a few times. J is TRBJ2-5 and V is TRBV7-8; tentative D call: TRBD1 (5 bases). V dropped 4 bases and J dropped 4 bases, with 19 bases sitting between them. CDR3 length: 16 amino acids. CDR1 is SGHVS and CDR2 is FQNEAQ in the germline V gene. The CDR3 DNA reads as TGTGCCAGCAGCTGGGTACAGGTGGAAACCGGAGAGACCCAGTACTTC. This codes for CASSWVQVETGETQYF.

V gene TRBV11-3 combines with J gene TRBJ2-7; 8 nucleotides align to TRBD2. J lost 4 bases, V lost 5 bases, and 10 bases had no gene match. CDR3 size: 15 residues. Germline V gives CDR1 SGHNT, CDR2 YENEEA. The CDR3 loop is CASSTREGLGYEQYF. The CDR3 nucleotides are TGTGCCAGCAGCACCCGGGAGGGGCTGGGGTACGAGCAGTACTTC.

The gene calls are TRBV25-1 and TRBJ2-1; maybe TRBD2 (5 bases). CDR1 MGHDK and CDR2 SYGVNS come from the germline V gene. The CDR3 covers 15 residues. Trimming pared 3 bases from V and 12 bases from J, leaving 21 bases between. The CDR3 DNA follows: TGTGCCAGCAGTGACCCTCAACTCTGGGGAGTTGGGCAGTTCTTC. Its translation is CASSDPQLWGVGQFF.

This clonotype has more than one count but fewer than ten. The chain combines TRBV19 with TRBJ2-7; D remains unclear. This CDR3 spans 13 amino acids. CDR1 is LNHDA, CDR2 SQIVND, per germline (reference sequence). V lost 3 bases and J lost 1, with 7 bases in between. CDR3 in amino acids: CASSMYRSYEQYF. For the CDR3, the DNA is TGTGCCAGTAGTATGTACAGATCCTACGAGCAGTACTTC.

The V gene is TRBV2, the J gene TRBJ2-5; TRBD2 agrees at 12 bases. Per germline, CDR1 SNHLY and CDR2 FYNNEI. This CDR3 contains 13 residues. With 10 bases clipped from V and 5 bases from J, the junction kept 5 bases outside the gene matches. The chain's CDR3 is CAKASGRAETQYF. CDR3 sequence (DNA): TGTGCCAAGGCTAGCGGGAGGGCGGAGACCCAGTACTTC.

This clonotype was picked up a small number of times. CDR3 in amino acids: CASSAGTGGNIQYF. The CDR3 bases are TGTGCCAGCAGCGCCGGGACAGGGGGGAACATTCAGTACTTC. The rearrangement uses TRBV5-6 and TRBJ2-4; 11 bases are shared with TRBD1. Unmatched junction bases numbered 4, after V lost 4 bases and J lost 7 bases. The CDR3 consists of 14 residues. Germline V lookup: CDR1 SGHDT, CDR2 YYEEEE.

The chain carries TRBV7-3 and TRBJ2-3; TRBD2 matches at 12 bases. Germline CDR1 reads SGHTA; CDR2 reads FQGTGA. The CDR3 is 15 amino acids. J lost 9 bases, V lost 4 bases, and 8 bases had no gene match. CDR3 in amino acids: CASSSLAGGGRTQYF. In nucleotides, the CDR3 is TGTGCCAGCAGCTCGCTAGCGGGAGGGGGGCGAACGCAGTATTTT.

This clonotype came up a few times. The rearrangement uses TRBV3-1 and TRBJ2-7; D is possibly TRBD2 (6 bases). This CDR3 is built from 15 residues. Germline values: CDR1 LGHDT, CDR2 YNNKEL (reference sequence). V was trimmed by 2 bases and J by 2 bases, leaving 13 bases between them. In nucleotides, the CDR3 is TGTGCCAGCAGCCAATACCCGGGACTGGCCTACGAGCAGTACTTC. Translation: CASSQYPGLAYEQYF.

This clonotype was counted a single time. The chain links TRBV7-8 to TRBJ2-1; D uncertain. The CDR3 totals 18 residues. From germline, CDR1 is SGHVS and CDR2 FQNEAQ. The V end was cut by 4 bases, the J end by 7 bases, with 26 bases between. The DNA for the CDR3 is TGTGCCAGCAGCTCCCACCCCGCGCTTACGGGTATAGGGAATGAGCAGTTCTTC. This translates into CASSSHPALTGIGNEQFF.

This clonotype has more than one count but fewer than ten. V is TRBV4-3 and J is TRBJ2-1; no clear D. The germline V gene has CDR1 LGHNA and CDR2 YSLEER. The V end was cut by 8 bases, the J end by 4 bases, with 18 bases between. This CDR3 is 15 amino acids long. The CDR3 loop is CASRYTTLGYNEQFF. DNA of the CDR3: TGCGCCAGCCGCTATACTACATTGGGGTACAATGAGCAGTTCTTC.

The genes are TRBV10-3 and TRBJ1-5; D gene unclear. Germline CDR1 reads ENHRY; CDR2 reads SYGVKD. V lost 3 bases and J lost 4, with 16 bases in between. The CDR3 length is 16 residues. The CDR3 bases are TGTGCCATCAGTGACTCGGGGAAGGGTGGGAATCAGCCCCAGCATTTT. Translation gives CAISDSGKGGNQPQHF.

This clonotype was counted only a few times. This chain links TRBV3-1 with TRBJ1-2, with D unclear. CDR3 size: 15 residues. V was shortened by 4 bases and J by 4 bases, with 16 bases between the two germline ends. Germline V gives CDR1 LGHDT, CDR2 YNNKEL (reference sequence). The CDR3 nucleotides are TGTGCCAGCAGCCGAGATCAACGGTACAGCTATGGCTACACCTTC. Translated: CASSRDQRYSYGYTF.